This is a list of T cell receptor beta chains from one sample in a study of shared clonotypes between healthy human individuals. Produced via immunoSEQ multiplex PCR; TCRdb's table is partial and in-frame only. Of some 2.1 million clones listed, roughly 95% are singletons. The sequencing input was naive CD4+ T cells sorted from blood. Receptors originate from a young man in good health. Each CDR3 is given with its conserved first and last residue. Fields, in order: CDR3 protein, CDR3 length, V gene.

CASGPSRETQYF	12	TRBV12-5
CASSLVALTEAFF	13	TRBV27
CASSLSNRGSYEQYF	15	TRBV4-3
CASSLRNRDNSPLHF	15	TRBV7-8
CASSYLQGRANYGYTF	16	TRBV6-5
CASSRQGEQFF	11	TRBV6-1
CASSIGGGSTEAFF	14	TRBV19
CASSPSLPFNQPQHF	15	TRBV18
CASSVSYEQYF	11	TRBV28
CAGGGPVNEQFF	12	TRBV6-6
CASSGIQGVLTDTQYF	16	TRBV2
CASTLDPADTQYF	13	TRBV7-9
CASSPDFLTDTQYF	14	TRBV10-2
CASSLDGINEQFF	13	TRBV4-1
CASSSQGQPHTEAFF	15	TRBV6-5
CASSEEALGRNEQFF	15	TRBV10-1
CASRSNSQGSEQYF	14	TRBV5-1
CASSLGRGGLSDTQYF	16	TRBV5-4
CASSVGQLNTEAFF	14	TRBV9
CASTPTDLNTEAFF	14	TRBV7-7
CASSAGENGYTF	12	TRBV11-1
CASSLKGEQFF	11	TRBV11-3
CASSAPAGTSGGKETQYF	18	TRBV9
CASSLRNSGANVLTF	15	TRBV19
CASSYISGLASGYTF	15	TRBV6-8
CARIEAGREISGYTF	15	TRBV6-4
CASSFPGLAANEQYF	15	TRBV5-4
CASSKPENGTDTQYF	15	TRBV21-1
CASSLGLAADGETQYF	16	TRBV5-1
CASSSGQGKPDTQYF	15	TRBV5-1
CASSVGRQGKDGYTF	15	TRBV9
CASSLGTHHEQYF	13	TRBV5-1
CATSRPPTDTQYF	13	TRBV15
CASSPDLGADTEAFF	15	TRBV18
CASRRVGSSYEQYF	14	TRBV19
CASSSQGTTAAEAFF	15	TRBV28
CASSLRSDYGYTF	13	TRBV28
CASSGPPGEQYF	12	TRBV14
CASSWGQGAYEQFF	14	TRBV5-1
CASSQALAGSETQYF	15	TRBV14
CASSASGRYNEQFF	14	TRBV13
CASSLGGNYGYTF	13	TRBV27
CASSPFEFEETQYF	14	TRBV7-6
CASSAGQGPYNSPLHF	16	TRBV9
CASSQVGLVADTQYF	15	TRBV4-1
CASSLGRNYEQYF	13	TRBV7-8
CASSLDDAYGYTF	13	TRBV5-1
CSAFRDPGYTF	11	TRBV20-1
CASSIGGTDGYTF	13	TRBV19
CATSRDTTYEQYF	13	TRBV15
CSLGVDGELFF	11	TRBV29-1
CASRLDRGRLSSYNSPLHF	19	TRBV13
CASSSGPGQEQYF	13	TRBV11-3